The clone carrying this T cell receptor (beta chain) came up once. In Seattle, patients joined the study during active infection and were tracked longitudinally. Authors' processing steps: Scientists estimated how many nucleated cells there were by amplifying reference gene primers. Sequencing was performed with immunoSEQ multiplex PCR; in TCRdb, only in-frame clones are kept and a portion is missing. For V, J and clone size, that table is used; D and trimming come from the DNA. This sample has approximately 300,000 clones, with around 82% found just once. With 5 bases removed from V and 7 bases from J, the gap between germline ends came to 14 bases. The CDR3 is 13 residues long. The sample originates from a study of blood T cell repertoires in COVID-19. About the study: Specimens from acute and convalescent COVID-19 originated in the United States, Italy and Spain. In each case, the material was cDNA or gDNA derived from T cells, B-cell-depleted T cells, or PBMCs.

The clonotype originates from a person between 65 and 79 years old with COVID-19, enrolled during active disease. Source material: peripheral blood. The rearrangement uses TRBV12-3 or TRBV12-4 and TRBJ1-2; TRBD1 is a possible D gene (6 bases). The CDR3 region is CASSPLLGGGYTF. CDR3 DNA: TGTGCCAGCAGTCCCCTTCTAGGGGGTGGCTACACCTTC.